This TCR beta chain derives from a study of blood T cell repertoires in COVID-19. Study context: COVID-19 samples collected from the United States, Italy and Spain covered acute and convalescent phases.

CDR3 size: 15 residues. The germline V gene has CDR1 SGHKS and CDR2 YYEKEE (reference sequence). Trimming removed 3 bases at V and 3 bases at J, with 16 bases between. In the source study's methods: Estimation of nucleated cell counts was performed using reference gene primer amplification. Sequencing used immunoSEQ multiplex PCR; TCRdb keeps in-frame clones, though not all of them. For V, J and clone size, that table is used; D and trimming come from the DNA. This repertoire shows 70,000 to 90,000 clones, roughly 80% found once; its top ten account for about 24%. The specimen was peripheral blood. This receptor was identified in a human donor in a cohort sampled during active COVID-19. This chain connects TRBV5-5 to TRBJ2-7; weak D call: TRBD2 (5 bases). The CDR3 sequence is CASSYTGIRDYEQYF. In DNA form, the CDR3 reads TGTGCCAGCAGCTACACCGGGATTAGGGACTACGAGCAGTACTTC.